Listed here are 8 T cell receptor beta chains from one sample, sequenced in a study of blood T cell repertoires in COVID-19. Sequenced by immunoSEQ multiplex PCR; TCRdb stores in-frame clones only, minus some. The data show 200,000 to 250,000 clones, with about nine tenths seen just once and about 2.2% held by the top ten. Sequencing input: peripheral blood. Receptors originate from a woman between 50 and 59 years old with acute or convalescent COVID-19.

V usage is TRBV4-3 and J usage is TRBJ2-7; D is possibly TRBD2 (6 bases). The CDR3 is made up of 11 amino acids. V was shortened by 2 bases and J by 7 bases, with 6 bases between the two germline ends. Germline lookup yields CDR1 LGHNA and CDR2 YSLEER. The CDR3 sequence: CASSQRGEQYF. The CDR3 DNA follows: TGCGCCAGCAGCCAACGGGGGGAGCAGTACTTC.

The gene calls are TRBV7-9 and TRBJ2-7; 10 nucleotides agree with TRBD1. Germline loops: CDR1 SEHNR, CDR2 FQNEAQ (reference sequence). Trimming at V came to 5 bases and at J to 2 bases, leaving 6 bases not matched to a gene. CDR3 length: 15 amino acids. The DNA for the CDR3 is TGTGCCAGCAGCGGCCCGGGACAGGGGACCTACGAGCAGTACTTC. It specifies CASSGPGQGTYEQYF.

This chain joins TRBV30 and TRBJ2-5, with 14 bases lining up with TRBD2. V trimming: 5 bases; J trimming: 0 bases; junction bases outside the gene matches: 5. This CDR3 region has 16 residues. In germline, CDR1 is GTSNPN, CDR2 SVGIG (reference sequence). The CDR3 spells CAWDGLAGGHQETQYF. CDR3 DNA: TGTGCCTGGGATGGACTAGCGGGGGGCCACCAAGAGACCCAGTACTTC.

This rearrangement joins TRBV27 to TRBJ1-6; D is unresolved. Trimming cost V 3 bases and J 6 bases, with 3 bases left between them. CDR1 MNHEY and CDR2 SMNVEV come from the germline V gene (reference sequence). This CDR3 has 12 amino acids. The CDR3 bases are TGTGCCAGCAGTTTCCTTAATTCACCCCTCCACTTT. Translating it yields CASSFLNSPLHF.

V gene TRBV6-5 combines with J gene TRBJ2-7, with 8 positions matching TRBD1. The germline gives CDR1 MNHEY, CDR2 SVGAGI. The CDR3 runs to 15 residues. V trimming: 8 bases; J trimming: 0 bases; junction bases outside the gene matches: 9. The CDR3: CASPGDRGISYEQYF. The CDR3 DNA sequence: TGTGCCAGCCCCGGAGACAGGGGAATCTCCTACGAGCAGTACTTC.

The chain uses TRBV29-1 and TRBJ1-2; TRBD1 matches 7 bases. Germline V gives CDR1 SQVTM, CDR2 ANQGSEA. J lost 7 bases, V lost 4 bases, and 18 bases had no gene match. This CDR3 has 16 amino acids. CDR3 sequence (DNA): TGCAGCGTTGCCCATCTGGTCTGGACAGGATGGGCTGGCTACACCTTC. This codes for CSVAHLVWTGWAGYTF. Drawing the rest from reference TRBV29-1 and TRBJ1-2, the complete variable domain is SAVISQKPSRDICQRGTSLTIQCQVDSQVTMMFWYRQQPGQSLTLIATANQGSEATYESGFVIDKFPISRPNLTFSTLTVSNMSPEDSSIYLCSVAHLVWTGWAGYTFGSGTRLTVV.

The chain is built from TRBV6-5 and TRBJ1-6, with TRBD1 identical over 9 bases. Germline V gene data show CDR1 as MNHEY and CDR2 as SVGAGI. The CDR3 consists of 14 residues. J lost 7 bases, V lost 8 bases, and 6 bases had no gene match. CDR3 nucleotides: TGTGCCAGCCGAGGGGACAGGGAAAATTCACCCCTCCACTTT. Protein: CASRGDRENSPLHF.

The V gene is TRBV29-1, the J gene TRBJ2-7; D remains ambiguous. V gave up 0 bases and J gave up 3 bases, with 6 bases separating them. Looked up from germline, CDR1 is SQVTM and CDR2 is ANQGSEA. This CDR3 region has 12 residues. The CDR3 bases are TGCAGCGTTGAAGACAGACTCTACGAGCAGTACTTC. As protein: CSVEDRLYEQYF.